This T cell receptor (beta chain) was recovered during a study of shared clonotypes between healthy human individuals. The study ran the assay at deep level. Clones were sequenced by immunoSEQ multiplex PCR, and TCRdb holds only the in-frame ones, with some missing. The sample holds approximately 2,300,000 clones; around 90% are singletons and the top ten take approximately 0.4%. The CDR3 runs to 11 residues. Germline V gives CDR1 DFQATT, CDR2 SNEGSKA (reference sequence). Deletions cut 3 bases from V and 6 bases from J, with 5 bases between. This clone has only one observation. Sequencing input: naive CD4+ T cells from PBMCs. Subset of the sample: CD45RA+ positively selected. The rearrangement links TRBV20-1 to TRBJ2-2; D not resolved. The receptor was isolated from a man aged 18 to 35 in good health. Some clones in this sample may be carry-over from other donors' samples. CDR3 sequence: CSASEAGELFF. The DNA for the CDR3 is TGCAGTGCTAGTGAGGCCGGGGAGCTGTTTTTT.